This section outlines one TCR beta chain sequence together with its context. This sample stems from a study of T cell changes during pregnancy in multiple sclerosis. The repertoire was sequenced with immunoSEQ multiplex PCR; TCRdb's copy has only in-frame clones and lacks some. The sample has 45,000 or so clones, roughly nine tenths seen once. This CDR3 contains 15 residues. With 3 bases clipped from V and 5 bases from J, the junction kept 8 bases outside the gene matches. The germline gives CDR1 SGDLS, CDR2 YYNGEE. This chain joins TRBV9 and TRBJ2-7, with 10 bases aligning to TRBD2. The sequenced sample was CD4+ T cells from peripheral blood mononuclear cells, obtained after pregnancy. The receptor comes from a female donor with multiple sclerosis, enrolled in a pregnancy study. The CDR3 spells CASSEASGGRDEQYF. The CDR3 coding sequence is TGTGCCAGCAGCGAGGCTAGCGGGGGCAGAGACGAGCAGTACTTC.